The 19 T cell receptor beta chains below were found in one sample sequenced in a study of T cell responses to AZD1222 COVID-19 vaccine. Repertoires were generated with immunoSEQ multiplex PCR, while TCRdb's copy carries only in-frame clones and drops some. The table has 80,000 to 90,000 clones, roughly 89% seen once; the top ten hold over 2%. The material sequenced was peripheral blood, taken on day 0 of AZD1222 vaccination. The receptors derive from an adult in good health.

The gene calls are TRBV27 and TRBJ1-6; 8 bases align to TRBD1. In germline, CDR1 is MNHEY, CDR2 SMNVEV (reference sequence). V gave up 1 base and J gave up 7 bases; unmatched junction bases: 9. The CDR3 consists of 17 residues. The CDR3 region is CASSLYSVGQENSPLHF. The CDR3 DNA sequence: TGTGCCAGCAGTTTATATTCGGTGGGACAGGAAAATTCACCCCTCCACTTT.

The chain recombines TRBV2 with TRBJ1-4; 10 nucleotides align to TRBD1. This CDR3 is built from 14 residues. V was clipped by 5 bases and J by 8 bases; unmatched bases: 5. Germline values: CDR1 SNHLY, CDR2 FYNNEI. The CDR3 DNA reads as TGTGCCAGCAGTTCCGGGACAGGGGAGGAAAAACTGTTTTTT. The encoded protein is CASSSGTGEEKLFF.

The chain has TRBV5-1 and TRBJ2-3; 7 nucleotides align to TRBD1. Germline V gene data show CDR1 as SGHRS and CDR2 as YFSETQ. Unmatched junction bases numbered 11, after V lost 5 bases and J lost 5 bases. This CDR3 has 15 amino acids. The CDR3 reads CASSPGTAHGDTQYF. Here the CDR3 DNA reads TGCGCCAGCAGTCCCGGGACAGCCCACGGAGATACGCAGTATTTT.

The gene calls are TRBV30 and TRBJ1-2; D is unclear. The CDR3 runs to 15 residues. The V end lost 4 bases, the J end lost 4 bases, and 19 bases lay between the germline ends. Per germline, CDR1 GTSNPN and CDR2 SVGIG (reference sequence). CDR3 in amino acids: CAWTALGPGSYGYTF. In DNA form, the CDR3 reads TGTGCCTGGACCGCCTTGGGCCCGGGGAGCTATGGCTACACCTTC.

The V and J genes are TRBV11-2 and TRBJ1-5, with no clear D. V was pared by 1 base and J by 5 bases, with 12 bases between. The CDR3 is 15 residues long. Germline CDR1 reads SGHAT; CDR2 reads FQNNGV. This CDR3 is CASSLAPAGHQPQHF. DNA for the CDR3: TGTGCCAGCAGCTTAGCACCCGCCGGGCATCAGCCCCAGCATTTT.

The count of this clone is one. The V and J genes are TRBV12-3 or TRBV12-4 and TRBJ1-1; no clear D. The CDR3 runs 13 residues. V gave up 3 bases and J gave up 1 base, with 6 bases separating them. The CDR3 loop is CASSFGRNTEAFF. DNA for the CDR3: TGTGCCAGCAGTTTTGGCAGGAACACTGAAGCTTTCTTT.

In this sample, this clone turned up once. The V gene is TRBV3-1 (or the pseudogene TRBV3-2), the J gene TRBJ2-1; 9 nucleotides line up with TRBD2. This CDR3 is built from 16 residues. From germline, CDR1 is LGHDT and CDR2 YNNKEL (reference sequence). V lost 1 base, J lost 4 bases, and 5 bases stayed unmatched. CDR3 loop: CASSQVAGGLYNEQFF. The CDR3 bases are TGTGCCAGCAGCCAAGTCGCGGGGGGGCTGTACAATGAGCAGTTCTTC.

The chain carries TRBV19 and TRBJ1-1; D perhaps matches TRBD1 (5 bases). V was pared by 7 bases and J by 4 bases, with 19 bases between. The CDR3 totals 15 residues. The germline V gene encodes CDR1 LNHDA and CDR2 SQIVND (reference sequence). Here the CDR3 DNA reads TGTGCCAGTAAAACGGCCCACAGGCAGGTCACTGAAGCTTTCTTT. Protein: CASKTAHRQVTEAFF.

V gene TRBV3-1 (or the pseudogene TRBV3-2) combines with J gene TRBJ2-3; 12 bases fit TRBD2. Germline V gene sequence: CDR1 LGHDT, CDR2 YNNKEL (reference sequence). The CDR3 is 18 residues long. V trimming: 4 bases; J trimming: 0 bases; junction bases outside the gene matches: 8. The CDR3 loop is CASSLLAGGYASTDTQYF. The CDR3 nucleotides read TGTGCCAGCAGCCTCCTAGCGGGAGGGTATGCTAGCACAGATACGCAGTATTTT.

The table lists this clone with a count of one. The chain joins TRBV7-9 to TRBJ1-5; TRBD1 agrees at 7 bases. From germline, CDR1 is SEHNR and CDR2 FQNEAQ (reference sequence). V lost 1 base and J lost 1; bases outside the gene matches: 10. This CDR3 spans 18 amino acids. The CDR3 DNA reads TGTGCCAGCAGCTTAGATACAGGGGTTTTTACGAGCAATCAGCCCCAGCATTTT. It yields the protein CASSLDTGVFTSNQPQHF.

The V gene is TRBV19, the J gene TRBJ1-5, with D possibly TRBD1 on 6 matching bases. The germline CDR1 and CDR2 sequences are LNHDA and SQIVND (reference sequence). The ends were cut back, 3 bases at V and 5 bases at J, with 14 bases in the middle. CDR3 size: 15 residues. CDR3 DNA sequence: TGTGCCAGTAGTATTGGGGGGCGCTTGGATCAGCCCCAGCATTTT. This codes for CASSIGGRLDQPQHF.

The V gene is TRBV5-1, the J gene TRBJ2-3; 7 nucleotides agree with TRBD1. The germline gives CDR1 SGHRS, CDR2 YFSETQ. Losses at the gene ends were 3 bases for V and 6 bases for J; bases not matched to a gene: 13. CDR3 length: 16 amino acids. CDR3 nucleotide sequence: TGCGCCAGCAGCTCACAGGGGACCTCTTCGTTTGATACGCAGTATTTT. This gives the protein CASSSQGTSSFDTQYF.

V usage is TRBV19 and J usage is TRBJ2-7; D unclear. V dropped 3 bases and J dropped 1 base, with 13 bases sitting between them. This CDR3 region has 15 residues. Germline-derived CDR1 and CDR2 are LNHDA and SQIVND (reference sequence). As DNA, the CDR3 is TGTGCCAGTAGTATGATGATGGGTCTTTCCTACGAGCAGTACTTC. Encoded protein: CASSMMMGLSYEQYF.

This clone was recorded once. This chain links TRBV7-2 with TRBJ1-3; D is possibly TRBD1 (5 bases). Trimming removed 5 bases at V and 2 bases at J, with 10 bases between. This CDR3 has 14 residues. CDR1 SGHTA and CDR2 FQGNSA come from the germline V gene. The CDR3 spells CASSRGGAGNTIYF. In DNA form, the CDR3 reads TGTGCCAGCAGCCGTGGGGGTGCTGGAAACACCATATATTTT.

The chain couples TRBV7-4 to TRBJ1-5, with unresolved D. The V end was cut by 2 bases, the J end by 1 base, with 9 bases between. Germline V gives CDR1 SGHVT, CDR2 SQSDAQ. This CDR3 contains 15 residues. CDR3 residues: CASSLPGASNQPQHF. CDR3 coding DNA: TGTGCCAGCAGCTTACCCGGCGCGAGCAATCAGCCCCAGCATTTT.

The rearrangement links TRBV2 to TRBJ1-6; TRBD1 is a possible D gene (6 bases). Germline V CDR1 and CDR2: SNHLY, FYNNEI. V shed 6 bases and J shed 11 bases, with 20 bases lying between them. The CDR3 contains 15 residues. The CDR3 DNA is TGTGCCAGCAGGGGCCAGGGGCTAGGTATGGCACCCCTCCACTTT. Translating it yields CASRGQGLGMAPLHF.

V and J are TRBV5-6 and TRBJ1-5; D possibly corresponds to TRBD1 (6 bases). This CDR3 region has 15 residues. V was shortened by 0 bases and J by 1 base, with 8 bases between the two germline ends. The germline V gene has CDR1 SGHDT and CDR2 YYEEEE. The CDR3, as DNA: TGTGCCAGCAGCTTGGGAGGGGGGAGCAATCAGCCCCAGCATTTT. It encodes CASSLGGGSNQPQHF.

This chain uses TRBV30 with TRBJ1-6; D call uncertain. CDR3 size: 15 residues. Germline V CDR1 and CDR2: GTSNPN, SVGIG (reference sequence). V lost 3 bases to trimming and J lost 2 bases, with 11 bases between them. DNA for the CDR3: TGTGCCTGGAGCGACCAAGGGACCTATAATTCACCCCTCCACTTT. Protein sequence: CAWSDQGTYNSPLHF.

The rearrangement uses TRBV6-6 and TRBJ2-1, with D maybe TRBD2 (6 bases). Germline V gene sequence: CDR1 MNHNY, CDR2 SVGAGI (reference sequence). The CDR3 consists of 19 residues. V was clipped by 5 bases and J by 0 bases, with 23 bases between them. This CDR3 is CASSPTLGSGPRSYNEQFF. CDR3 nucleotides: TGTGCCAGCAGTCCCACCCTTGGTAGCGGACCGCGCTCCTACAATGAGCAGTTCTTC.